What follows are 27 T cell receptor beta chains derived from one specimen sequenced in a study of T cells after yellow fever vaccination. TCRdb redid the calling of the 5' RACE reads with MiXCR, one entry per CDR3 protein. This sample has over 150,000 distinct CDR3 sequences, with 6.2% found just once. This sample comprised CD4+ T cells sorted from PBMCs, obtained on the day of the first yellow fever vaccination. The source is a man in his late teens or twenties who received the YFV17D yellow fever vaccine.

In this sample, this clonotype turned up many times. The CDR3 nucleotides read TGTGCCAGCAGCCAAGATGGGAGCCGCACAGATACGCAGTATTTT. It codes for CASSQDGSRTDTQYF. The rearrangement links TRBV3-1 to TRBJ2-3, with D tentatively TRBD2 (5 bases). Trimming cost V 0 bases and J 1 base, with 8 bases left between them. Germline V CDR1 and CDR2: LGHDT, YNNKEL (reference sequence). This CDR3 is 15 amino acids long.

This clonotype came up many times. The chain links TRBV7-2 to TRBJ2-3; 8 bases map to TRBD1. V lost 5 bases to trimming and J lost 4 bases; unmatched junction nucleotides: 8. Germline CDR1 and CDR2: SGHTA and FQGNSA. There are 15 residues in the CDR3. The CDR3 sequence: CASSDRQGLADTQYF. CDR3 bases: TGTGCCAGCAGCGACAGACAGGGGTTGGCAGATACGCAGTATTTT.

This clonotype was detected only a few times. The J gene is TRBJ2-3, the V gene TRBV5-4; TRBD2 might be the D (5 bases). The CDR3 length is 14 residues. V was cut by 4 bases and J by 5 bases, with 14 bases left in between. The germline V gene encodes CDR1 SGHNT and CDR2 YYREEE (reference sequence). The CDR3 DNA sequence: TGTGCCAGCAGCCCAGCCCTGGGAGTAGATACGCAGTATTTT. It codes for CASSPALGVDTQYF.

This clonotype was seen more than once but under ten times. The chain employs TRBV11-1 and TRBJ1-6; the D is unclear. This CDR3 comprises 15 residues. Germline V CDR1 and CDR2: SGHAT, FQDESV (reference sequence). With 5 bases removed from V and 10 bases from J, the gap between germline ends came to 18 bases. CDR3 residues: CASSRPPVGLSPLHF. The DNA for the CDR3 is TGTGCCAGCAGCCGTCCTCCCGTGGGTCTCTCACCCCTCCACTTT.

This clonotype was picked up many times. This chain joins TRBV5-1 and TRBJ2-1, with 8 bases that match TRBD1. The germline V gene encodes CDR1 SGHRS and CDR2 YFSETQ. This CDR3 comprises 15 residues. The trim removed 4 bases at V and 0 bases at J, leaving 3 bases unmatched. The CDR3 DNA follows: TGCGCCAGCAGCGCGGGACAGGTCTCCTACAATGAGCAGTTCTTC. Translation gives CASSAGQVSYNEQFF.

In this sample, this clonotype turned up a few times. The rearrangement joins TRBV3-1 to TRBJ2-3; 7 nucleotides line up with TRBD1. J gave up 0 bases and V 4 bases, and 13 bases lay outside the gene matches. The germline V gene encodes CDR1 LGHDT and CDR2 YNNKEL (reference sequence). The CDR3 sequence is 18 residues long. The CDR3 loop is CASSRDQGQNLSTDTQYF. CDR3 DNA: TGTGCCAGCAGCCGGGATCAGGGACAGAACCTCAGCACAGATACGCAGTATTTT.

This clonotype appeared a few times. The chain uses TRBV4-3 and TRBJ1-2; tentatively, D is TRBD1 (6 bases). From germline, CDR1 is LGHNA and CDR2 YSLEER. The length of the CDR3 is 13 residues. The V gene lost 5 bases and the J gene lost 7 bases, with 14 bases spanning the gap. Here the CDR3 DNA reads TGCGCCAGCAGCTGGGACCCAGGGGCTGGCTACACCTTC. Protein product: CASSWDPGAGYTF.

This chain links TRBV7-6 with TRBJ1-1; D ambiguous. Germline V CDR1 and CDR2: SGHVS, FNYEAQ. The V end lost 2 bases, the J end lost 2 bases, and 12 bases lay between the germline ends. The CDR3 is made up of 15 amino acids. In DNA form, the CDR3 reads TGTGCCAGCAGCTTACGATACAGAAATAACACTGAAGCTTTCTTT. This sequence encodes CASSLRYRNNTEAFF.

This clonotype was counted many times. V usage is TRBV28 and J usage is TRBJ1-4; 7 bases are shared with TRBD1. Germline V gives CDR1 MDHEN, CDR2 SYDVKM. The ends lost 10 bases at V and 5 bases at J; junction bases unmatched: 4. The CDR3 is 12 residues long. Written as DNA, the CDR3 is TGTGCCACCGAACAGGGGAATGAAAAACTGTTTTTT. Translating gives CATEQGNEKLFF.

This clonotype was detected a few times. The V gene is TRBV4-1, the J gene TRBJ2-1, with TRBD2 matching 8 bases. The V segment lost 0 bases and the J segment 5 bases; nucleotides outside the gene matches: 15. CDR1 is MGHRA, CDR2 YSYEKL, per germline. The CDR3 length is 19 residues. CDR3 in amino acids: CASSQDKASGRGRDNEQFF. In DNA, the CDR3 is TGCGCCAGCAGCCAAGATAAGGCTAGCGGGCGGGGGAGAGACAATGAGCAGTTCTTC.

The rearrangement joins TRBV5-1 to TRBJ1-4; D perhaps matches TRBD1 (5 bases). The V gene lost 0 bases and the J gene lost 5 bases, with 11 bases spanning the gap. The CDR3 runs 15 residues. Germline V gene data show CDR1 as SGHRS and CDR2 as YFSETQ. The CDR3 DNA reads as TGCGCCAGCAGCTTGGAGGGACGGTCGAATGAAAAACTGTTTTTT. Amino acid sequence: CASSLEGRSNEKLFF.

This clonotype has ten or more counts. The chain carries TRBV5-4 and TRBJ1-2; D is perhaps TRBD1 (6 bases). V lost 2 bases, J lost 10 bases, and 15 bases lay in between. The germline gives CDR1 SGHNT, CDR2 YYREEE (reference sequence). The CDR3 extends over 13 amino acids. DNA for the CDR3: TGTGCCAGCAGCTTTCAGACAGGCAAGGTCTACACCTTC. Protein sequence: CASSFQTGKVYTF. The variable domain in full, with the rest retrieved from reference TRBV5-4 and TRBJ1-2, is ETGVTQSPTHLIKTRGQQVTLRCSSQSGHNTVSWYQQALGQGPQFIFQYYREEENGRGNFPPRFSGLQFPNYSSELNVNALELDDSALYLCASSFQTGKVYTFGSGTRLTVV.

This clonotype came up many times. This rearrangement joins TRBV5-1 to TRBJ1-2; D ambiguous. Trimming shortened V by 0 bases and J by 0 bases, and 9 bases separated the two germline ends. Germline V gene lookup returns CDR1 SGHRS and CDR2 YFSETQ. This CDR3 has 15 residues. CDR3 sequence (DNA): TGCGCCAGCAGCTTGGATGGCCGCTCTAACTATGGCTACACCTTC. Translated, it gives CASSLDGRSNYGYTF.

In DNA form, the CDR3 reads TGTGCCAGCAGCGCGACAGTCTCCTACGAGCAGTACTTC. The encoded protein is CASSATVSYEQYF. The rearrangement joins TRBV9 to TRBJ2-7; D is perhaps TRBD1 (5 bases). CDR1 SGDLS and CDR2 YYNGEE come from the germline V gene. V was cut by 3 bases and J by 0 bases, with 7 bases left in between. CDR3 length: 13 amino acids.

J is TRBJ2-2 and V is TRBV5-4, with 9 positions matching TRBD1. V gave up 1 base and J gave up 4 bases; unmatched junction bases: 5. CDR1 and CDR2 from the germline V gene are SGHNT and YYREEE (reference sequence). The CDR3 consists of 16 residues. The CDR3 loop reads CASSLYRGPGTGELFF. CDR3 DNA: TGTGCCAGCAGCTTGTACAGGGGGCCGGGCACCGGGGAGCTGTTTTTT.

This clonotype was counted ten times or more. The gene calls are TRBV7-9 and TRBJ2-3; tentatively, D is TRBD2 (6 bases). V lost 1 base and J 3 bases, leaving 11 bases between the germline ends. The CDR3 totals 15 residues. Germline V CDR1 and CDR2: SEHNR, FQNEAQ (reference sequence). In DNA, the CDR3 is TGTGCCAGCAGCTTAGTCTCCGGGGGAACAGATACGCAGTATTTT. This translates into CASSLVSGGTDTQYF.

This chain uses TRBV6-5 with TRBJ1-2; D ambiguous. The CDR3 loop spans 15 amino acids. Trimming removed 2 bases at V and 2 bases at J, with 12 bases between. Germline V gene sequence: CDR1 MNHEY, CDR2 SVGAGI. CDR3 in amino acids: CASSYLTAGNYGYTF. DNA for the CDR3: TGTGCCAGCAGTTACCTCACCGCGGGCAACTATGGCTACACCTTC.

This clonotype is medium-sized. This chain connects TRBV2 to TRBJ2-3, with D tentatively TRBD1 or TRBD2 (5 bases each). With 9 bases removed from V and 5 bases from J, the gap between germline ends came to 24 bases. CDR1 and CDR2 from the germline V gene are SNHLY and FYNNEI. The CDR3 has 16 residues. This CDR3 reads CARTSGRQRAQDTQYF. As DNA, the CDR3 is TGTGCCAGGACAAGTGGTCGACAGAGGGCTCAAGATACGCAGTATTTT.

This clonotype showed up many times. The V and J genes are TRBV7-2 and TRBJ2-4; TRBD2 might be the D (6 bases). The CDR3 totals 15 residues. Germline values: CDR1 SGHTA, CDR2 FQGNSA. The V gene lost 4 bases and the J gene lost 7 bases, with 17 bases spanning the gap. The CDR3, as DNA: TGTGCCAGCAGCTCCGTGTCCTTGGAGGGGAACATTCAGTACTTC. This translates into CASSSVSLEGNIQYF. Based on the CDR3 plus reference TRBV7-2 and TRBJ2-4, the full variable domain is GAGVSQSPSNKVTEKGKDVELRCDPISGHTALYWYRQSLGQGLEFLIYFQGNSAPDKSGLPSDRFSAERTGGSVSTLTIQRTQQEDSAVYLCASSSVSLEGNIQYFGAGTRLSVL.

The chain carries TRBV12-3 or TRBV12-4 and TRBJ1-5, with D hard to call. Trimming pared 1 base from V and 4 bases from J, leaving 8 bases between. The CDR3 runs 14 residues. The CDR3 loop reads CASSLGAYNQPQHF. CDR3 nucleotide sequence: TGTGCCAGCAGTTTAGGGGCCTATAATCAGCCCCAGCATTTT.

V usage is TRBV19 and J usage is TRBJ1-5, with a weak D call TRBD1 (6 bases). The CDR3 consists of 14 residues. Germline V lookup: CDR1 LNHDA, CDR2 SQIVND (reference sequence). Trimming cost V 1 base and J 7 bases, with 11 bases left between them. The CDR3 is CASSIGQDGQPQHF. Here the CDR3 DNA reads TGTGCCAGTAGTATAGGACAGGACGGCCAGCCCCAGCATTTT.

This chain connects TRBV5-1 to TRBJ2-5, with D uncertain. Germline CDR1 is SGHRS and CDR2 is YFSETQ. The CDR3 runs 14 residues. V gave up 3 bases and J gave up 2 bases, with 11 bases separating them. CDR3 residues: CASSSAAPQETQYF. The CDR3 DNA reads TGCGCCAGCAGCTCGGCGGCTCCTCAAGAGACCCAGTACTTC.

In this sample, this clonotype turned up many times. This chain joins TRBV11-3 and TRBJ2-7, with D possibly being TRBD1 (6 bases). The CDR3 consists of 15 residues. Germline V gene sequence: CDR1 SGHNT, CDR2 YENEEA. V lost 2 bases and J lost 3, with 14 bases in between. This CDR3 reads CASSLTMGRGYEQYF. The CDR3 DNA reads TGTGCCAGCAGCTTAACTATGGGCAGGGGCTACGAGCAGTACTTC.

This clonotype was counted only a few times. The chain uses TRBV23-1 and TRBJ2-6, with D possibly being TRBD1 (6 bases). TRBV23-1 is placed among ORFs of uncertain function. Deletions cut 8 bases from V and 4 bases from J, with 21 bases between. This CDR3 spans 17 amino acids. This chain's CDR3 is CASGSRGCDQGANVLTF. The CDR3 bases are TGCGCCAGCGGTTCGAGGGGGTGCGACCAGGGGGCCAACGTCCTGACTTTC.

This clonotype was detected only a few times. This chain uses TRBV18 with TRBJ1-1; a possible D gene is TRBD1 (5 bases). Germline V gene lookup returns CDR1 KGHSH and CDR2 LQKENI. With 6 bases removed from V and 0 bases from J, the gap between germline ends came to 8 bases. The CDR3 has 13 amino acids. For the CDR3, the DNA is TGTGCCAGCTCTGGGGGGGTGAACACTGAAGCTTTCTTT. Amino acid sequence: CASSGGVNTEAFF. The whole variable domain, remainder taken from reference TRBV18 and TRBJ1-1, is NAGVMQNPRHLVRRRGQEARLRCSPMKGHSHVYWYRQLPEEGLKFMVYLQKENIIDESGMPKERFSAEFPKEGPSILRIQQVVRGDSAAYFCASSGGVNTEAFFGQGTRLTVV.

The table lists this clonotype with a few counts. The rearrangement joins TRBV12-3 or TRBV12-4 to TRBJ2-7, with 8 bases that match TRBD2. The CDR3 consists of 15 residues. V gave up 1 base and J gave up 2 bases; unmatched junction bases: 4. The CDR3 region is CASSLGGGPTYEQYF. CDR3 bases: TGTGCCAGCAGTTTAGGCGGGGGGCCAACCTACGAGCAGTACTTC.

This clonotype turned up a few times. The chain uses TRBV24-1 and TRBJ2-3, with unresolved D. V was shortened by 5 bases and J by 1 base, with 9 bases between the two germline ends. CDR1 is KGHDR, CDR2 SFDVKD, per germline. The CDR3 has 14 amino acids. The CDR3 DNA follows: TGTGCCACCAGTGCTTCTCTCGGCACAGATACGCAGTATTTT. Amino acids: CATSASLGTDTQYF.